This passage covers 14 T cell receptor beta chains from one sample sequenced in a study of CXCR3-negative and CXCR3-positive naive CD8 T cells. Study results and limitations: More hydrophobic TRB CDR3s were found in CXCR3-positive naive cells than in CXCR3-negative naive cells.

For these receptors, no antigen is known. UMI-tagged TRB cDNA libraries were built via 5' RACE. TCRdb reanalyzed the 5' RACE reads and collapses them to one entry per CDR3 protein, without DNA. Recorded for this sample: nearly 90,000 distinct CDR3 sequences. The sequencing sample was made of naive CXCR3+ CD8+ T cells from blood. Regarding subset: CD45RO-CCR7+CD27+CD95- naive CD8+ T cells expressing CXCR3 (TNR3+). All receptors derive from a human donor in good health. Some clones in this sample may be carry-over from other donors' samples.

The genes are TRBV27 and TRBJ2-3; TCRdb lists TRBD1, though no DNA is available to test this call. Germline CDR1 and CDR2: MNHEY and SMNVEV (reference sequence). The CDR3 length is 12 residues. The CDR3 sequence is CATQMGPDTQYF.

This chain joins TRBV20-1 and TRBJ2-7; absent DNA, TCRdb's TRBD2 call cannot be checked. CDR1 DFQATT and CDR2 SNEGSKA come from the germline V gene (reference sequence). The CDR3 runs 17 residues. Here the CDR3 reads CSARDLVSRAEVYEQYF.

The V call is TRBV6-2 or TRBV6-3, the J call TRBJ2-1. CDR3 length: 14 residues. Germline CDR1 reads MNHEY; CDR2 reads SVGEGT. CDR3 in amino acids: CASSWRSSYNEQFF.

The chain has TRBV12-3 or TRBV12-4 and TRBJ2-5; without DNA, the TCRdb call of TRBD1 cannot be checked. CDR3 length: 15 amino acids. CDR3 loop: CASSPTGIRGETQYF.

The J gene is TRBJ2-3, the V gene TRBV28; no DNA is available, so the TRBD1 call from TCRdb remains unchecked. Germline CDR1 and CDR2: MDHEN and SYDVKM. The CDR3 spans 15 residues. CDR3 residues: CASSFRDRETDTQYF.

V is TRBV7-8 and J is TRBJ2-7; the TCRdb D gene call, TRBD1, has no DNA to confirm it. There are 16 residues in the CDR3. Germline V gene lookup returns CDR1 SGHVS and CDR2 FQNEAQ. The CDR3 loop is CASSLSTSGTSDEQYF.

The V gene is TRBV5-5, the J gene TRBJ2-2; TCRdb reports TRBD1, a call that lacks DNA to check it against. Germline values: CDR1 SGHKS, CDR2 YYEKEE (reference sequence). The CDR3 runs 18 residues. The CDR3 spells CASSLRVGRRPNTGELFF.

The chain carries TRBV6-2 or TRBV6-3 and TRBJ2-3. From germline, CDR1 is MNHEY and CDR2 SVGEGT. CDR3 length: 15 residues. The CDR3 is CASSYGVFGTDTQYF.

This chain connects TRBV5-1 to TRBJ1-1; TCRdb gives TRBD1 as the D gene, but with no DNA this cannot be confirmed. Germline V gives CDR1 SGHRS, CDR2 YFSETQ. This CDR3 contains 13 residues. The CDR3 loop is CASSSPTGLEAFF. Using reference TRBV5-1 and TRBJ1-1 for the parts outside the CDR3, the full variable domain is KAGVTQTPRYLIKTRGQQVTLSCSPISGHRSVSWYQQTPGQGLQFLFEYFSETQRNKGNFPGRFSGRQFSNSRSEMNVSTLELGDSALYLCASSSPTGLEAFFGQGTRLTVV.

V gene TRBV6-5 combines with J gene TRBJ2-2. From germline, CDR1 is MNHEY and CDR2 SVGAGI. This CDR3 contains 14 residues. CDR3 loop: CASSYSRFTGELFF.

The rearrangement joins TRBV7-8 to TRBJ2-7. The CDR3 spans 15 residues. The germline CDR1 and CDR2 sequences are SGHVS and FQNEAQ. This CDR3 is CASSHWAGSSYEQYF.

The chain links TRBV2 to TRBJ2-1; TCRdb's D gene call, TRBD1, goes unchecked for lack of DNA. The CDR3 is made up of 15 amino acids. The V gene's germline CDR1 is SNHLY and CDR2 FYNNEI. CDR3 loop: CASSEWDRGSVEQFF.

The genes are TRBV5-5 and TRBJ2-1; TCRdb proposes TRBD1, but this gene call is untestable without DNA. The CDR3 runs 14 residues. Looked up from germline, CDR1 is SGHKS and CDR2 is YYEKEE (reference sequence). The CDR3 region is CASSLGTGFNEQFF.

The chain recombines TRBV16 with TRBJ1-2; TCRdb reports TRBD1, a call that lacks DNA to check it against. Looked up from germline, CDR1 is KGHSY and CDR2 is FQNENV. There are 15 residues in the CDR3. CDR3 sequence reads: CASSQPGTGVRGYTF.